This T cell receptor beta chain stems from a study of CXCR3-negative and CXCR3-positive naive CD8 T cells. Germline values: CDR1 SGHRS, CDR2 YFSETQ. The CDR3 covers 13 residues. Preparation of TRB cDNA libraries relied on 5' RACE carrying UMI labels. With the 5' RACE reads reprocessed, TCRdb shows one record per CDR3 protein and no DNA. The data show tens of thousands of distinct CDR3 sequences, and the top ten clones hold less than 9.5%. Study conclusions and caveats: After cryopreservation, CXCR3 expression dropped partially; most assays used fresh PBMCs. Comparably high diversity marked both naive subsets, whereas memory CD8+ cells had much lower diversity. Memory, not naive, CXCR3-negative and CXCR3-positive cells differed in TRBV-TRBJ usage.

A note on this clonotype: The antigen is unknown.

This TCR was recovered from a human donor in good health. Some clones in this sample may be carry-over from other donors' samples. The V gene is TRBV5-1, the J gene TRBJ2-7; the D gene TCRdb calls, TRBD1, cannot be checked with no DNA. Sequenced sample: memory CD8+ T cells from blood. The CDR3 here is CASSLTGDYEQYF.